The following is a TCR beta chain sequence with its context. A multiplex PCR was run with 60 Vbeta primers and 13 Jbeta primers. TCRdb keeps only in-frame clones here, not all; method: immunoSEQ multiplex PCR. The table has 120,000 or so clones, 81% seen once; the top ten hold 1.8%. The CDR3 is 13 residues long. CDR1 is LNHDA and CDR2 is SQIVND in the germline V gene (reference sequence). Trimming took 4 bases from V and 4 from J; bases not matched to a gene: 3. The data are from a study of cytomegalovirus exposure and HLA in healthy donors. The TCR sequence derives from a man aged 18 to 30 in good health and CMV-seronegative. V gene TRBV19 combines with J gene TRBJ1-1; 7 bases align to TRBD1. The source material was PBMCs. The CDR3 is CASSTQGITEAFF. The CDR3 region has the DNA TGTGCCAGTAGTACACAGGGGATCACTGAAGCTTTCTTT.